The 32 T cell receptor beta chains reported below all come from one sample, sequenced in a study of Ad26.COV2.S vaccination and SARS-CoV-2 variants. The treatment was: 19 received Ad26.COV2.S at low or high dose, single or two shots; five or six received placebo; per-sample allocation not given. At day 63 after the first vaccine or placebo injection, samples were drawn. Clones were read by immunoSEQ multiplex PCR, and TCRdb kept only the in-frame ones, dropping some. Of roughly 680,000 clones in the sample, about 89% were seen once. Sample: peripheral blood, taken in a trial of Ad26.COV2.S vaccine versus placebo. The source is a person aged 18-60 years who received the Ad26.COV2.S COVID-19 vaccine or a placebo.

The V gene is TRBV14, the J gene TRBJ2-2; 8 bases align to TRBD2. With 4 bases clipped from V and 3 bases from J, the junction kept 7 bases outside the gene matches. Germline V gene sequence: CDR1 SGHDN, CDR2 FVKESK. This CDR3 has 16 amino acids. This chain's CDR3 is CASSLRGGLDTGELFF. Written as DNA, the CDR3 is TGTGCCAGCAGCCTCCGCGGGGGGCTGGACACCGGGGAGCTGTTTTTT.

The J gene is TRBJ2-1, the V gene TRBV9, with a tentative D call TRBD2 (6 bases). CDR1 and CDR2 from the germline V gene are SGDLS and YYNGEE. The CDR3 length is 15 residues. Trimming took off 1 base at V and 1 base at J, with 9 bases between the two ends. In DNA, the CDR3 is TGTGCCAGCAGCGTACGTAGCGGATCCTACAATGAGCAGTTCTTC. Translating it yields CASSVRSGSYNEQFF.

CDR3 residues: CASSSTGSSYEQYF. In DNA, the CDR3 is TGTGCCAGCAGCTCCACAGGGAGCTCCTACGAGCAGTACTTC. This sequence joins TRBV6-6 and TRBJ2-7, with a tentative D call TRBD1 (6 bases). Germline V gene data show CDR1 as MNHNY and CDR2 as SVGAGI (reference sequence). Between the trimmed V and J ends, which lost 6 bases and 0 bases, there was a span of 12 bases. The CDR3 covers 14 residues.

This clone was seen once. V gene TRBV2 combines with J gene TRBJ2-7, with 9 bases lining up with TRBD1. Trimming took 7 bases from V and 5 from J; bases not matched to a gene: 6. Germline V gene sequence: CDR1 SNHLY, CDR2 FYNNEI. The CDR3 sequence is 13 residues long. The CDR3 nucleotides read TGTGCCAGCATGGGGGACAGGGCAGACGAGCAGTACTTC. Translation gives CASMGDRADEQYF.

This chain links TRBV6-5 with TRBJ1-6; D gene unclear. Germline V lookup: CDR1 MNHEY, CDR2 SVGAGI. The CDR3 length is 13 residues. V dropped 1 base and J dropped 9 bases, with 7 bases sitting between them. The CDR3 here is CASSYFGSSPLHF. CDR3 nucleotides: TGTGCCAGCAGTTACTTCGGGAGTTCACCCCTCCACTTT.

The V call is TRBV5-1, the J call TRBJ1-1; a possible D gene is TRBD1 (5 bases). CDR1 is SGHRS and CDR2 is YFSETQ in the germline V gene. V lost 4 bases and J 4 bases, leaving 14 bases between the germline ends. This CDR3 comprises 14 residues. The CDR3, as DNA: TGCGCCAGCAGCCCCTGGGCAGGGAGCACTGAAGCTTTCTTT. Its translation: CASSPWAGSTEAFF. Full variable domain (remainder filled in from reference TRBV5-1 and TRBJ1-1): KAGVTQTPRYLIKTRGQQVTLSCSPISGHRSVSWYQQTPGQGLQFLFEYFSETQRNKGNFPGRFSGRQFSNSRSEMNVSTLELGDSALYLCASSPWAGSTEAFFGQGTRLTVV.

This chain connects TRBV7-2 to TRBJ1-5; D uncertain. Per the germline V gene, CDR1 is SGHTA and CDR2 is FQGNSA. This CDR3 region has 15 residues. Between the trimmed V and J ends, which lost 1 base and 0 bases, there was a span of 7 bases. CDR3 in amino acids: CASSLGHLSNQPQHF. CDR3 in DNA: TGTGCCAGCAGCTTAGGACATCTTAGCAATCAGCCCCAGCATTTT.

The chain carries TRBV18 and TRBJ2-3, with TRBD1 matching 9 bases. Trimming at V came to 5 bases and at J to 4 bases, leaving 10 bases not matched to a gene. The CDR3 loop spans 16 amino acids. CDR1 and CDR2 from the germline V gene are KGHSH and LQKENI. The CDR3 region is CASSTGQGNKADTQYF. The CDR3, as DNA: TGTGCCAGCTCAACCGGACAGGGGAATAAGGCAGATACGCAGTATTTT.

The chain couples TRBV7-2 to TRBJ1-6; D remains ambiguous. CDR1 and CDR2 (germline): SGHTA, FQGNSA. The V and J ends lost 2 bases and 9 bases respectively, with 17 bases between them. This CDR3 has 16 amino acids. CDR3 residues: CASSLRKGSVSSPLHF. CDR3 coding DNA: TGTGCCAGCAGCTTACGGAAAGGTTCCGTGAGTTCACCCCTCCACTTT.

The chain has TRBV19 and TRBJ2-1; the match to TRBD1 covers 7 bases. The CDR3 is 14 amino acids. Germline V gene data show CDR1 as LNHDA and CDR2 as SQIVND (reference sequence). J gave up 2 bases and V 7 bases, and 5 bases lay outside the gene matches. CDR3 region: CASKRDRTYNEQFF. The DNA for the CDR3 is TGTGCCAGTAAACGGGACAGAACCTACAATGAGCAGTTCTTC. Complete variable domain (other parts from reference TRBV19 and TRBJ2-1): DGGITQSPKYLFRKEGQNVTLSCEQNLNHDAMYWYRQDPGQGLRLIYYSQIVNDFQKGDIAEGYSVSREKKESFPLTVTSAQKNPTAFYLCASKRDRTYNEQFFGPGTRLTVL.

The gene calls are TRBV6-5 and TRBJ2-3, with unresolved D. CDR3 length equals 14 residues. Per germline, CDR1 MNHEY and CDR2 SVGAGI. Trimming pared 7 bases from V and 0 bases from J, leaving 11 bases between. CDR3 DNA: TGTGCCAGCAAGGTCCTTTCTAGCACAGATACGCAGTATTTT. Protein sequence: CASKVLSSTDTQYF.

This chain uses TRBV5-1 with TRBJ1-1, with unresolved D. Looked up from germline, CDR1 is SGHRS and CDR2 is YFSETQ. V lost 5 bases, J lost 5 bases, and 13 bases lay in between. This CDR3 is built from 13 residues. The CDR3 is CASRLSVRTEAFF. The CDR3 nucleotides read TGCGCCAGCAGACTCTCAGTCAGGACTGAAGCTTTCTTT.

This clone was counted a single time. V usage is TRBV2 and J usage is TRBJ2-3, with 9 nucleotides matching TRBD1. Germline V gene data show CDR1 as SNHLY and CDR2 as FYNNEI. The length of the CDR3 is 17 residues. V dropped 8 bases and J dropped 0; count of bases not matched to a gene: 12. CDR3 loop: CASPGQGVRASTDTQYF. In DNA, the CDR3 is TGTGCCAGCCCGGGACAGGGCGTTCGAGCTAGCACAGATACGCAGTATTTT.

The table lists this clone with a count of one. V is TRBV5-6 and J is TRBJ2-2, with TRBD2 as a possible D gene (5 bases). Looked up from germline, CDR1 is SGHDT and CDR2 is YYEEEE. Trimming cost V 4 bases and J 4 bases, with 11 bases left between them. The CDR3 runs 14 residues. CDR3 region: CASSPGLTTGELFF. The CDR3 region has the DNA TGTGCCAGCAGCCCTGGACTTACCACCGGGGAGCTGTTTTTT.

The V gene is TRBV5-1, the J gene TRBJ2-2; D call uncertain. The CDR3 runs to 15 residues. Trimming took off 4 bases at V and 7 bases at J, with 17 bases between the two ends. Per germline, CDR1 SGHRS and CDR2 YFSETQ. The DNA for the CDR3 is TGCGCCAGCAGCAGTTCCCCGAGCGACCACGGGGAGCTGTTTTTT. Its translation: CASSSSPSDHGELFF.

This chain connects TRBV7-3 to TRBJ2-2, with D tentatively TRBD1 or TRBD2 (6 bases each). CDR3 length equals 14 residues. Trimming cost V 1 base and J 6 bases, with 9 bases left between them. Germline assignment: CDR1 SGHTA and CDR2 FQGTGA. CDR3 loop: CASSLIGGAGELFF. CDR3 sequence (DNA): TGTGCCAGCAGCTTAATCGGGGGCGCCGGGGAGCTGTTTTTT.

The chain carries TRBV7-6 and TRBJ2-7; 7 nucleotides align to TRBD2. The CDR3 totals 13 residues. CDR1 is SGHVS, CDR2 FNYEAQ, per germline. V dropped 3 bases and J dropped 5; count of bases not matched to a gene: 4. The CDR3 loop is CASSLGGLDEQYF. In DNA form, the CDR3 reads TGTGCCAGCAGCTTGGGGGGGTTGGACGAGCAGTACTTC. The entire variable domain, with the rest obtained from reference TRBV7-6 and TRBJ2-7, is as follows: GAGVSQSPRYKVTKRGQDVALRCDPISGHVSLYWYRQALGQGPEFLTYFNYEAQQDKSGLPNDRFSAERPEGSISTLTIQRTEQRDSAMYRCASSLGGLDEQYFGPGTRLTVT.

This clone turned up a few times. The chain employs TRBV19 and TRBJ1-5, with no clear D. There are 15 residues in the CDR3. The germline CDR1 and CDR2 sequences are LNHDA and SQIVND (reference sequence). Trimming removed 3 bases from V and 4 bases from J, with 13 bases in between. This CDR3 is CASSIVAVSNQPQHF. CDR3 in DNA: TGTGCCAGTAGTATTGTGGCAGTTTCGAATCAGCCCCAGCATTTT.

This chain links TRBV9 with TRBJ2-5; 10 bases agree with TRBD2. The CDR3 has 16 residues. V lost 0 bases, J lost 4 bases, and 6 bases stayed unmatched. Germline CDR1 reads SGDLS; CDR2 reads YYNGEE. The CDR3 region is CASSVGTSGRGETQYF. Written as DNA, the CDR3 is TGTGCCAGCAGCGTAGGGACTAGCGGAAGAGGAGAGACCCAGTACTTC. Full variable domain (outside the CDR3, taken from reference TRBV9 and TRBJ2-5): DSGVTQTPKHLITATGQRVTLRCSPRSGDLSVYWYQQSLDQGLQFLIQYYNGEERAKGNILERFSAQQFPDLHSELNLSSLELGDSALYFCASSVGTSGRGETQYFGPGTRLLVL.

V usage is TRBV2 and J usage is TRBJ1-4; a possible D gene is TRBD1 (5 bases). The CDR3 extends over 16 amino acids. Germline V gene lookup returns CDR1 SNHLY and CDR2 FYNNEI. V lost 8 bases to trimming and J lost 7 bases, with 23 bases between them. CDR3 residues: CASQSQQGRGSEKLFF. The CDR3 nucleotides are TGTGCCAGCCAATCACAGCAGGGTCGTGGGAGTGAAAAACTGTTTTTT.

This clone occurred a few times. The V and J genes are TRBV6-1 and TRBJ1-1, with D possibly matching TRBD1 (5 bases). The CDR3 has 16 amino acids. V was cut by 2 bases and J by 6 bases, with 19 bases left in between. Germline V gene data show CDR1 as MNHNS and CDR2 as SASEGT. This chain's CDR3 is CASSETWPSWGAEAFF. The CDR3 DNA sequence: TGTGCCAGCAGTGAAACTTGGCCCAGTTGGGGCGCTGAAGCTTTCTTT.

About this clone: Different DNA sequences within this sample yield the same CDR3. The V and J genes are TRBV7-9 and TRBJ1-4; D gene ambiguous. The ends were cut back, 2 bases at V and 4 bases at J, with 5 bases in the middle. This CDR3 region has 13 residues. Germline V CDR1 and CDR2: SEHNR, FQNEAQ (reference sequence). The CDR3 spells CASSLTGNEKLFF. The CDR3 nucleotides read TGTGCCAGCAGCTTAACGGGTAATGAAAAACTGTTTTTT.

V is TRBV12-3 or TRBV12-4 and J is TRBJ2-2; D remains ambiguous. The CDR3 consists of 12 residues. The germline V and J ends were trimmed by 6 bases and 6 bases, with 8 bases remaining between them. As DNA, the CDR3 is TGTGCCAGCAGCCTTAACCCCGGGGAGCTGTTTTTT. Amino acid sequence: CASSLNPGELFF.

The V and J genes are TRBV30 and TRBJ1-1; D call uncertain. The CDR3 has 13 residues. V gave up 2 bases and J gave up 3 bases, with 10 bases separating them. Germline V gives CDR1 GTSNPN, CDR2 SVGIG (reference sequence). CDR3 sequence reads: CAWSPHRYTEAFF. The CDR3 coding sequence is TGTGCCTGGAGTCCCCACAGATACACTGAAGCTTTCTTT.

The V gene is TRBV4-2, the J gene TRBJ1-1, with unresolved D. The germline CDR1 and CDR2 sequences are LGHNA and YNFKEQ. The CDR3 spans 15 residues. Trimming cost V 4 bases and J 2 bases, with 14 bases left between them. In nucleotides, the CDR3 is TGTGCCAGCAGCCCCCGACGGGGAGGTAACACTGAAGCTTTCTTT. This codes for CASSPRRGGNTEAFF.

This chain joins TRBV19 and TRBJ2-3, with 7 bases identical to TRBD2. Germline CDR1 LNHDA, CDR2 SQIVND (reference sequence). CDR3 length equals 15 residues. After removal of 4 bases from V and 2 bases from J, the junction contained 6 bases not matched to a gene. This chain's CDR3 is CASSTGGRDTDTQYF. CDR3 bases: TGTGCCAGTAGTACGGGAGGCCGAGACACAGATACGCAGTATTTT.

The rearrangement uses TRBV19 and TRBJ1-2, with 9 bases fitting TRBD1. Germline CDR1 LNHDA, CDR2 SQIVND (reference sequence). The CDR3 length is 14 residues. V lost 3 bases, J lost 4 bases, and 3 bases stayed unmatched. As DNA, the CDR3 is TGTGCCAGTAGTATGGGACAGGGCCTCTATGGCTACACCTTC. This encodes CASSMGQGLYGYTF.

The chain joins TRBV7-2 to TRBJ1-4, with 7 bases lining up with TRBD1. The ends lost 7 bases at V and 0 bases at J; junction bases unmatched: 5. Germline V gene lookup returns CDR1 SGHTA and CDR2 FQGNSA. The CDR3 sequence is 15 residues long. CDR3 sequence reads: CASKLGQATNEKLFF. The CDR3 DNA reads as TGTGCCAGCAAACTCGGACAGGCAACTAATGAAAAACTGTTTTTT.

This chain connects TRBV6-6 to TRBJ1-5; possibly TRBD1 for D (6 bases). V was cut by 5 bases and J by 1 base, with 18 bases left in between. Germline V gene data show CDR1 as MNHNY and CDR2 as SVGAGI (reference sequence). CDR3 length: 17 residues. CDR3 sequence (DNA): TGTGCCAGCAGTCCCACCAAACAGGGTATGAGCAATCAGCCCCAGCATTTT. Protein: CASSPTKQGMSNQPQHF.

V is TRBV3-1 (or the pseudogene TRBV3-2) and J is TRBJ2-3; tentative D call: TRBD1 (6 bases). The CDR3 contains 16 residues. V was clipped by 2 bases and J by 1 base, with 13 bases between them. CDR1 and CDR2 (germline): LGHDT, YNNKEL (reference sequence). CDR3 nucleotide sequence: TGTGCCAGCAGCCAACCACAGGGAACTGGCACAGATACGCAGTATTTT. It codes for CASSQPQGTGTDTQYF.

The chain has TRBV5-1 and TRBJ1-5; 11 bases are a match to TRBD1. V gave up 3 bases and J gave up 0 bases; unmatched junction bases: 2. Germline CDR1 reads SGHRS; CDR2 reads YFSETQ. This CDR3 region has 16 residues. The CDR3 region is CASSSGQGDSNQPQHF. CDR3 DNA: TGCGCCAGCAGCTCGGGACAGGGGGATAGCAATCAGCCCCAGCATTTT.

The rearrangement uses TRBV5-1 and TRBJ1-6, with TRBD1 matching 10 bases. CDR3 length: 14 amino acids. Germline loops: CDR1 SGHRS, CDR2 YFSETQ. V shed 4 bases and J 8 bases; nucleotides not matched to a gene: 3. CDR3 amino acids: CASSPGQGDSPLHF. The CDR3, as DNA: TGCGCCAGCAGCCCCGGACAGGGGGATTCACCCCTCCACTTT.